This paragraph reports one TCR beta chain. Its antigen specificity is not known. No per-base quality is available; no much larger clone lies one base away. Measured from the cysteine to the phenylalanine, the CDR3 is 15 residues long. CDR3 DNA is the only sequence kept; it has 45 bases, read in frame from the first base. For this chain, trimming is 7 bases at the V end and 4 bases at the J end, and the number of junction bases without a gene match is 12. This sample was taken from a study of identical twins (dated by TCRdb to the mid-2010s). With regard to the full study: The study deep-sequenced TCR alpha and beta repertoires from monozygotic twins, unrelated adults of various ages and cord blood to test whether fetal clonotypes persist. To rule out contamination, replicate twin experiments were performed at different times with different library preparation protocols. Here is what the overall study found, with its caveats: Invariant T cells such as MAIT and iNKT could partly confound zero-insertion analyses, though diverse VJ usage argued against this for most clonotypes. A weaker excess of twin sharing was found in beta out-of-frame sequences because the signal-to-noise ratio was lowered by fewer shared sequences. Conclusions relied on cross-sectional statistical analysis, since the same donors could not be followed over many years. In monozygotic twins, recombination models systematically underestimated out-of-frame TCR alpha sharing, but the models matched the sharing seen between unrelated individuals. Out-of-frame TCR alpha sequences shared between twins showed an excess of low generation-probability sequences compared with coincidental sharing between unrelated individuals. Fewer insertions were carried by abundant cord blood beta clonotypes, a similar but weaker trend appeared in young adult naive repertoires, and no such trend appeared in memory repertoires.

The protocol used for the library was 5' RACE. Sequencer: Illumina HiSeq 2000. A universal primer binding site was added through template switching, and the final cDNA carried a unique molecular identifier so that TCR cDNA molecules could be counted accurately. First-strand cDNA for TCR alpha and beta chains was synthesized from specific primers in the conserved constant-segment region. To control for contamination, every cDNA library was double barcoded, receiving both a SMART-Mk sample barcode and Illumina barcodes. TruSeq adapter sequences along with Illumina sample barcodes were introduced in two successive PCR steps. The Illumina HiSeq platform was used with custom primers to sequence TCR alpha and beta cDNA libraries. On the authors' methods: MiGEC processed the raw reads to extract unique molecular identifiers, while MiXCR was used to determine the CDR3 positions. Recombination models were inferred per individual with the repgenHMM and IGoR tools using an EM algorithm. The analysis of shared clonotypes was done with the tcR package in R, with sharing normalized by the product of cloneset sizes. To study raw recombination without the effects of thymic and clonal selection, out-of-frame nonproductive sequences were analyzed. TCRdb ran its own pipeline on the public reads, namely fastp trimming at Q25 and MiXCR clone calling, and kept in-frame beta chains. Rows with one shared CDR3 protein collapse into an entry with the most common genes and DNA. TCRdb, rather than the study authors, made the V and J calls. The sample records about 470,000 distinct CDR3 sequences, 24% of which are singletons. About 3% of the sample lies in the top ten.

Only healthy Caucasian donors were included. Three pairs of female monozygotic twins, all aged roughly 18 to 29 years, were included in the twin cohort. CD4+ and CD8+ T cell populations were isolated with positive isolation kits from Invitrogen. These data were also filed under a second study, of T cells expressing NK-cell markers. The second study reports: TCR beta-chain repertoires were profiled in sorted CD3+CD56+NKG2C+, CD3+CD56+NKG2C- and CD3+CD56-NKG2C+ T-cell subsets from seven or eight donors. Among the eight sequenced donors, only one was HCMV-seronegative, while the other seven were HCMV-seropositive. To restrict sorting to alphabetaTCR-expressing T cells, an anti-gammadeltaTCR antibody was added in several experiments. In over five donors, the dominant CD3+CD56+NKG2C+ clonotypes were among the top 10 CD8+ clonotypes and accounted for about 1.0-7.0% of CD8+ T cells. Those dominant clonotypes were again the most abundant among CD3+CD56-NKG2C+ cells in four donors, at about 28.3-65%. Whether the expanded NKG2C-expressing T cell clones were specific for HCMV antigens remained unclear. The eight sequenced donors were randomly selected healthy volunteers, three men and five women. HCMV-specific IgG was detected in serum with a commercial ELISA kit to determine HCMV serostatus. MIGEC was used to demultiplex reads and group the reads by UMI, and MiTCR was used to assemble and quantify clonotypes. To exclude erroneous sequences, only TCR cDNA sequences supported by at least two reads were retained. The tcR package was used for downstream repertoire analysis, with clonotypes matched between fractions based on CDR3 nucleotide sequence plus V segment. VDJmatch was used to annotate antigen specificity against VDJdb, with one amino acid substitution allowed in CDR3.

The receptor chain draws on TRBV12-3 or TRBV12-4 and TRBJ1-2; 7 bases in the junction line up with TRBD1. The receptor was derived from a young woman in good health. The sample was CD4+ T cells sorted from blood. The DNA reads as follows: TGTGCCAGCACTTCTTTGACAGGGCTCGGCTATGGCTACACCTTC. Translated, it gives CASTSLTGLGYGYTF.